This T cell receptor (beta chain) was sequenced in a study of neurological immune-mediated disorders. V lost 6 bases to trimming and J lost 6 bases, with 15 bases between them. CDR3 size: 13 residues. Germline CDR1 reads DFQATT; CDR2 reads SNEGSKA (reference sequence). General study results and limits: The authors found no clinical or MRI feature associated with the multiple sclerosis repertoire cluster. Subjects shared no identical expanded-clone CDR3 amino acid sequences, suggesting private TCR-beta repertoires in all groups.

This clonotype has a count of ten or more. Its specificity is not known. Unsorted libraries were derived from 2 million PBMCs stored at -80 C. The team produced cDNA through 5'RACE using 10-nucleotide random UMIs. TCRdb reprocessed the 5' RACE reads with MiXCR, giving one entry per CDR3 protein. Of approximately 100,000 distinct CDR3 sequences in the sample, 3.5% were seen once. Sequenced sample: PBMCs. The TCR originated in a woman younger than 35 with multiple sclerosis. The chain recombines TRBV20-1 with TRBJ1-5; TRBD1 is a possible D gene (6 bases). The CDR3 nucleotides are TGCAGTGCGTTTGCAGGGGCCGGTCAGCCCCAGCATTTT. Residues: CSAFAGAGQPQHF.